The text below deals with one TCR beta chain. It has no known antigen specificity. Base qualities are not at hand, and no much larger clone is one base apart. Reading from cysteine to phenylalanine, the CDR3 counts 15 amino acids. Left in the record is the CDR3 DNA by itself, 45 bases read in frame from the first base. The germline ends are 21 bases apart after V is trimmed by 6 bases and J by 7 bases. The germline V gene encodes CDR1 MNHEY and CDR2 SVGAGI. This sample's time point label indicates: baseline before first vaccination. Vaccinee samples came from UK trials COV001 and COV002, including a single-blind randomized controlled phase 2/3 trial of AZD1222 (ChAdOx1 nCoV-19) in healthy adults. Trial participant PBMC samples were collected at day 0 and day 28 after the second dose for TCRbeta chain sequencing. This entry is derived from a study of T cell responses to AZD1222 COVID-19 vaccine (dated by TCRdb to the early 2020s). With respect to the entire study: Because spike-specific TCR depth and breadth did not differ between the two schedules, AZD1222 recipients who got a second dose at roughly 4 weeks were pooled with those who got a second dose at roughly 12 weeks. TCR sequencing was performed for 230 to 250 trial participants, of whom 200 to 210 were given two doses of AZD1222 and some 26 were given two doses of MenACWY control vaccine. Enrollment into the trials was organized by age into subgroups of 18-55, 56-69 and 70-plus years, and those subgroups contained about 160, 30 and 59 TCR-sequenced participants, respectively.

General conclusions and limits of the study: Participants were mostly white British, with more females than males. The authors suggested clonal diversity may have been underestimated. Conclusions about previously exposed vaccinees are limited because only a handful of AZD1222 recipients were SARS-CoV-2 seropositive at baseline. Reportedly, close to half of the unique spike-specific TCRs recognized epitopes lying outside the regions that are mutated in the B.1.351 and B.1.1.7 variants. The whole spike protein was spanned by vaccine-associated CD4 TCRs, and dominant responses were seen in regions 160-218 and 743-854. In the small 56-69-year group, the increase in depth fell short of significance, most likely because of low power. A significant rise in spike-specific TCR breadth and depth was observed after two AZD1222 doses relative to day 0 and relative to MenACWY recipients. No day 14 peak-response samples were available, so repertoires were characterized only after the peak T cell response.

The CDR3 regions of human TCRbeta chains were subjected to immunosequencing. Concerning the study's data processing: Repertoire TCRs were matched against a reference library of SARS-CoV-2-specific TCRs generated with the MIRA antigen-specificity platform. Breadth was defined as the fraction of unique TCRs that were SARS-CoV-2-associated. Depth was defined as the fraction of total T cells that were SARS-CoV-2-associated. Using the MIRA data, each spike-specific TCR was mapped to the spike region that the TCR reacts to and placed in a CD4 or CD8 class. Log10-transformed breadth and depth values were compared by one-way ANOVA with Sidak's multiple comparisons tests. TCRdb re-hosts the immuneACCESS table, in-frame sequences only. Its copies lack some clones; in the studies checked, an unresolved V gene accounts for under half of them, and the cause for the rest is not known. The V and J calls and clone size are taken from that table; D and trimming were inferred from the DNA. This sample lists under 60,000 clones; roughly four fifths were detected once. The ten largest clonotypes hold roughly a tenth of the sample.

The chain uses TRBV6-5 and TRBJ1-2; the D region possibly corresponds to TRBD1 (6 bases align). The input for sequencing was peripheral blood, taken on day 0 of AZD1222 vaccination. This TCR derives from an adult in good health. DNA sequence: TGTGCCAGCAGGGTCGAGGGGGGAAGGGGGTCTGGCTACACCTTC. It encodes CASRVEGGRGSGYTF.